Shown below are 26 T cell receptor beta chains from a single sample sequenced in a study of blood T cell repertoires in COVID-19. Clones were read by immunoSEQ multiplex PCR, and TCRdb kept only the in-frame ones, dropping some. The sample lists around 140,000 clones, around 84% occurring once. Specimen: PBMCs or T cells enriched from blood (not recorded which). The receptors originated from a man aged 35 to 55 with acute COVID-19.

J is TRBJ2-2 and V is TRBV9; no clear D gene. Germline V CDR1 and CDR2: SGDLS, YYNGEE. V lost 3 bases and J 4 bases, leaving 10 bases between the germline ends. This CDR3 has 14 residues. The CDR3 region is CASSEEQITGELFF. Here the CDR3 DNA reads TGTGCCAGCAGCGAAGAACAGATCACCGGGGAGCTGTTTTTT.

The chain employs TRBV5-5 and TRBJ2-3, with TRBD1 matching 8 bases. The CDR3 sequence is 15 residues long. J gave up 1 base and V 0 bases, and 1 base lay outside the gene matches. In germline, CDR1 is SGHKS, CDR2 YYEKEE (reference sequence). The CDR3 spells CASSLVTGGTDTQYF. For the CDR3, the DNA is TGTGCCAGCAGCTTGGTGACAGGGGGCACAGATACGCAGTATTTT. The whole variable domain, filled in from reference TRBV5-5 and TRBJ2-3, reads DAGVTQSPTHLIKTRGQQVTLRCSPISGHKSVSWYQQVLGQGPQFIFQYYEKEERGRGNFPDRFSARQFPNYSSELNVNALLLGDSALYLCASSLVTGGTDTQYFGPGTRLTVL.

The rearrangement links TRBV27 to TRBJ2-1; 16 nucleotides agree with TRBD2. V lost 3 bases to trimming and J lost 7 bases; unmatched junction nucleotides: 3. This CDR3 comprises 16 residues. Per germline, CDR1 MNHEY and CDR2 SMNVEV (reference sequence). CDR3 region: CASSLRGLAGGNEQFF. CDR3 bases: TGTGCCAGCAGTTTGCGGGGACTAGCGGGAGGGAATGAGCAGTTCTTC.

The J gene is TRBJ2-5, the V gene TRBV2; D remains unclear. The V end lost 2 bases, the J end lost 2 bases, and 6 bases lay between the germline ends. This CDR3 comprises 13 residues. The germline V gene encodes CDR1 SNHLY and CDR2 FYNNEI. CDR3 DNA: TGTGCCAGCAGTGAACAGGAACAAGAGACCCAGTACTTC. Its protein is CASSEQEQETQYF.

V and J are TRBV2 and TRBJ2-7; D gene unclear. Trimming removed 0 bases at V and 1 base at J, with 13 bases between. This CDR3 spans 16 amino acids. Germline-derived CDR1 and CDR2 are SNHLY and FYNNEI. This chain's CDR3 is CASSEARVRLSYEQYF. In nucleotides, the CDR3 is TGTGCCAGCAGTGAAGCGAGAGTCAGGCTTTCCTACGAGCAGTACTTC.

The chain carries TRBV6-5 and TRBJ2-7; 8 positions match TRBD1. From germline, CDR1 is MNHEY and CDR2 SVGAGI. The CDR3 covers 14 residues. With 7 bases clipped from V and 5 bases from J, the junction kept 10 bases outside the gene matches. DNA of the CDR3: TGTGCCAGCAATCCCGACAGGGGCGGCGACGAGCAGTACTTC. Translation: CASNPDRGGDEQYF.

The chain has TRBV6-5 and TRBJ2-1, with D possibly matching TRBD2 (6 bases). The CDR3 spans 15 residues. Trimming left V 2 bases short and J 5 bases short, with 13 bases between. The germline gives CDR1 MNHEY, CDR2 SVGAGI. The CDR3 is CASSYQGGINNEQFF. In DNA, the CDR3 is TGTGCCAGCAGTTACCAGGGAGGAATTAACAATGAGCAGTTCTTC.

This rearrangement joins TRBV19 to TRBJ2-7, with TRBD1 matching 10 bases. CDR3 length: 15 amino acids. The J segment lost 5 bases and the V segment lost 5 bases, leaving 9 bases of the junction unmatched. Germline V gene data show CDR1 as LNHDA and CDR2 as SQIVND (reference sequence). CDR3 residues: CASSARPTGGNEQYF. In DNA form, the CDR3 reads TGTGCCAGTAGTGCTAGACCGACAGGGGGCAACGAGCAGTACTTC.

The CDR3 nucleotides read TGTGCCAGTAGTATTGGCAGGGGGAGCAATCAGCCCCAGCATTTT. As protein: CASSIGRGSNQPQHF. The chain employs TRBV19 and TRBJ1-5, with TRBD1 matching 7 bases. CDR1 and CDR2 (germline): LNHDA, SQIVND (reference sequence). J lost 1 base, V lost 3 bases, and 3 bases had no gene match. This CDR3 spans 15 amino acids.

The rearrangement links TRBV6-1 to TRBJ2-1; a possible D gene is TRBD2 (5 bases). V lost 3 bases, J lost 4 bases, and 19 bases lay in between. Germline CDR1 is MNHNS and CDR2 is SASEGT. This CDR3 is 17 amino acids long. The CDR3 spells CASSETILGEGYNEQFF. CDR3 nucleotide sequence: TGTGCCAGCAGTGAGACCATCCTCGGGGAAGGGTACAATGAGCAGTTCTTC.

This clone was detected once. This chain links TRBV3-1 (or the pseudogene TRBV3-2) with TRBJ2-5; TRBD1 matches 10 bases. The CDR3 has 17 residues. Germline V gives CDR1 LGHDT, CDR2 YNNKEL (reference sequence). V lost 4 bases and J lost 5; bases outside the gene matches: 13. CDR3: CASSPSPGQGYAETQYF. The CDR3 DNA reads TGTGCCAGCAGCCCGAGCCCGGGACAGGGGTATGCGGAGACCCAGTACTTC.

This clone is termed medium-sized. The same CDR3 arises from other DNA sequences in this sample as well. J is TRBJ1-5 and V is TRBV5-4; D unresolved. The V end lost 0 bases, the J end lost 1 base, and 11 bases lay between the germline ends. This CDR3 comprises 16 residues. Germline CDR1 is SGHNT and CDR2 is YYREEE (reference sequence). CDR3 in amino acids: CASSLDGQFSNQPQHF. In DNA form, the CDR3 reads TGTGCCAGCAGCTTGGATGGGCAGTTCAGCAATCAGCCCCAGCATTTT.

This clone was seen a handful of times. The chain has TRBV11-3 and TRBJ1-6, with TRBD1 as a possible D gene (5 bases). The CDR3 loop spans 13 amino acids. Germline CDR1 SGHNT, CDR2 YENEEA. With 5 bases removed from V and 8 bases from J, the gap between germline ends came to 10 bases. The DNA for the CDR3 is TGTGCCAGCAGCCAGGGACTCGATTCACCCCTCCACTTT. Protein: CASSQGLDSPLHF.

CDR3 sequence (DNA): TGCAGCGTTGACTATCAGGGGACATCCGTGGGGACCCAGTACTTC. Translating gives CSVDYQGTSVGTQYF. The chain is built from TRBV29-1 and TRBJ2-5; a weak D match, TRBD1 (6 bases). V lost 3 bases to trimming and J lost 7 bases, with 21 bases between them. The CDR3 is 15 amino acids. CDR1 is SQVTM and CDR2 is ANQGSEA in the germline V gene.

The chain has TRBV13 and TRBJ2-3, with 12 positions matching TRBD2. The germline gives CDR1 PRHDT, CDR2 FYEKMQ (reference sequence). There are 15 residues in the CDR3. V lost 5 bases to trimming and J lost 2 bases; unmatched junction nucleotides: 2. The CDR3: CASSGLAGTTDTQYF. In nucleotides, the CDR3 is TGTGCCAGCAGCGGACTAGCGGGGACCACAGATACGCAGTATTTT.

The chain links TRBV30 to TRBJ2-5; 9 bases match TRBD2. V lost 2 bases, J lost 2 bases, and 3 bases stayed unmatched. The CDR3 consists of 14 residues. Per germline, CDR1 GTSNPN and CDR2 SVGIG (reference sequence). CDR3 sequence: CAWSSGGYQETQYF. DNA for the CDR3: TGTGCCTGGAGTAGCGGGGGGTATCAAGAGACCCAGTACTTC.

The rearrangement joins TRBV15 to TRBJ1-5, with 7 bases aligning to TRBD1. There are 16 residues in the CDR3. Germline lookup yields CDR1 LNHNV and CDR2 YYDKDF (reference sequence). Unmatched junction bases numbered 9, after V lost 4 bases and J lost 3 bases. The CDR3 bases are TGTGCCACCAGCACAGTGACAGGGAGGTCCAATCAGCCCCAGCATTTT. Encoded protein: CATSTVTGRSNQPQHF.

This clone was counted only a few times. The chain is built from TRBV7-8 and TRBJ1-6; tentative D call: TRBD1 (6 bases). Germline CDR1 is SGHVS and CDR2 is FQNEAQ. Between the trimmed V and J ends, which lost 6 bases and 2 bases, there was a span of 20 bases. This CDR3 is 18 amino acids long. In DNA form, the CDR3 reads TGTGCCAGCAGTTGCCATAACAGGGAAAGGACCTATAATTCACCCCTCCACTTT. It is translated as CASSCHNRERTYNSPLHF.

The chain links TRBV7-2 to TRBJ1-2; 9 bases agree with TRBD1. This CDR3 contains 14 residues. J gave up 8 bases and V 5 bases, and 9 bases lay outside the gene matches. Germline V gives CDR1 SGHTA, CDR2 FQGNSA. The CDR3 loop is CASSAHGQGSGYTF. For the CDR3, the DNA is TGTGCCAGCAGCGCCCACGGACAGGGGAGCGGCTACACCTTC.

This chain links TRBV5-6 with TRBJ2-3; perhaps TRBD1 as D (6 bases). Germline CDR1 SGHDT, CDR2 YYEEEE. The CDR3 runs to 14 residues. V dropped 7 bases and J dropped 2 bases, with 14 bases sitting between them. The CDR3 region is CASGIEGVTDTQYF. The CDR3 DNA sequence: TGTGCCAGCGGCATAGAGGGGGTCACAGATACGCAGTATTTT.

The J gene is TRBJ2-3, the V gene TRBV11-2; no clear D gene. Germline V CDR1 and CDR2: SGHAT, FQNNGV. Trimming pared 1 base from V and 4 bases from J, leaving 9 bases between. The length of the CDR3 is 14 residues. The CDR3 coding sequence is TGTGCCAGCAGCTTAGGTCCAGTTTCAGATACGCAGTATTTT. Translation gives CASSLGPVSDTQYF.

The chain combines TRBV5-6 with TRBJ2-7; D is unresolved. Germline V gene sequence: CDR1 SGHDT, CDR2 YYEEEE. Trimming cost V 0 bases and J 6 bases, with 7 bases left between them. This CDR3 contains 12 residues. CDR3 DNA sequence: TGTGCCAGCAGCTTGGGAACAGCCGAGCAGTACTTC. Translation: CASSLGTAEQYF. Complete variable domain (other parts from reference TRBV5-6 and TRBJ2-7): DAGVTQSPTHLIKTRGQQVTLRCSPKSGHDTVSWYQQALGQGPQFIFQYYEEEERQRGNFPDRFSGHQFPNYSSELNVNALLLGDSALYLCASSLGTAEQYFGPGTRLTVT.

This rearrangement joins TRBV7-2 to TRBJ1-5, with D perhaps matching TRBD1 (5 bases). Germline CDR1 reads SGHTA; CDR2 reads FQGNSA. V lost 1 base, J lost 1 base, and 8 bases lay in between. CDR3 length equals 15 residues. The CDR3 DNA is TGTGCCAGCAGCTTAGGGGGGAGGAGCAATCAGCCCCAGCATTTT. It is translated as CASSLGGRSNQPQHF.

This clone has only a few counts. The V gene is TRBV11-2, the J gene TRBJ2-7; TRBD1 agrees at 7 bases. Germline CDR1 and CDR2: SGHAT and FQNNGV. There are 13 residues in the CDR3. V lost 5 bases, J lost 6 bases, and 7 bases stayed unmatched. CDR3 sequence (DNA): TGTGCCAGCAGCCGCGACAGGGCACGCGAGCAGTACTTC. Its translation: CASSRDRAREQYF.

This chain uses TRBV5-1 with TRBJ1-2; D uncertain. Between the trimmed V and J ends, which lost 0 bases and 8 bases, there was a span of 20 bases. The germline V gene encodes CDR1 SGHRS and CDR2 YFSETQ. This CDR3 has 16 residues. The CDR3 DNA follows: TGCGCCAGCAGCTTGGGAACATCCGGAGAATTTTTCGGCTACACCTTC. Translation: CASSLGTSGEFFGYTF.

The genes are TRBV19 and TRBJ1-5; D may be TRBD1 (6 bases). This CDR3 comprises 13 residues. Germline V gene data show CDR1 as LNHDA and CDR2 as SQIVND (reference sequence). V dropped 3 bases and J dropped 6 bases, with 9 bases sitting between them. The CDR3 DNA follows: TGTGCCAGTAGTATCACAGGGCCTCAGCCCCAGCATTTT. As protein: CASSITGPQPQHF.